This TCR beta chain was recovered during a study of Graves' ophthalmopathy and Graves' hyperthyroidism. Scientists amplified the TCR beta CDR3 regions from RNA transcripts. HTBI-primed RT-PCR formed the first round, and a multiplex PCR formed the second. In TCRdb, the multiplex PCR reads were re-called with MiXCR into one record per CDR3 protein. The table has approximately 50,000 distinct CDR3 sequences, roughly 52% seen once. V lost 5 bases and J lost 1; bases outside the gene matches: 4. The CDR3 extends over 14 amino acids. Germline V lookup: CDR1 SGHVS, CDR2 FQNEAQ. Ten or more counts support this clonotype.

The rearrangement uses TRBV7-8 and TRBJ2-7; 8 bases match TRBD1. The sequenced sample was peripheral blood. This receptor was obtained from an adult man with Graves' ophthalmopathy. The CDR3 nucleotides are TGTGCCAGCAGCCGGAGACAGGGGTCCTACGAGCAGTACTTC. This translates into CASSRRQGSYEQYF. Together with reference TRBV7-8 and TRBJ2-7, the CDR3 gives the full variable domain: GAGVSQSPRYKVAKRGQDVALRCDPISGHVSLFWYQQALGQGPEFLTYFQNEAQLDKSGLPSDRFFAERPEGSVSTLKIQRTQQEDSAVYLCASSRRQGSYEQYFGPGTRLTVT.